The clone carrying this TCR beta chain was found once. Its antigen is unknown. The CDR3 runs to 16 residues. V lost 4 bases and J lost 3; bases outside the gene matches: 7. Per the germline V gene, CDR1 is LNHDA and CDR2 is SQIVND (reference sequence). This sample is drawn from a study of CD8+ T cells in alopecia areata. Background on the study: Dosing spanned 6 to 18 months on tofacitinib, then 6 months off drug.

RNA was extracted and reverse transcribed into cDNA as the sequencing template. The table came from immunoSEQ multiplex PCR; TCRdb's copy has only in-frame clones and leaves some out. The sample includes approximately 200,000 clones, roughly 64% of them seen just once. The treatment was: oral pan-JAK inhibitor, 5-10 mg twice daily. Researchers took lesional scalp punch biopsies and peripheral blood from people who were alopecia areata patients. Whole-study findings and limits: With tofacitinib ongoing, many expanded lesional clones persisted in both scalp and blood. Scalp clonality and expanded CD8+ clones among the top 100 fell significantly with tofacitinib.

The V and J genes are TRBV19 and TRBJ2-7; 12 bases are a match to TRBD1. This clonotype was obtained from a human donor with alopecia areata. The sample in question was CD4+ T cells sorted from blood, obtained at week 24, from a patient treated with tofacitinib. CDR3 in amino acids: CASSNRGTGGDYEQYF. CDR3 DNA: TGTGCCAGTAGTAACCGCGGGACAGGGGGCGACTACGAGCAGTACTTC.